This T cell receptor (beta chain) was documented in a study of blood T cell repertoires in COVID-19 (dated by TCRdb to the early 2020s). Concerning the study at large: Samples covering the acute and convalescent phases of COVID-19 were provided by collaborators in the United States, Italy and Spain. Deeply sampled blood TCRbeta repertoires from subjects exposed to, actively infected with, or recovered from COVID-19 were included in the dataset. The repertoires were made available in a free public database intended to serve as a resource for research on the immune response to SARS-CoV-2. The samples were drawn from two sources: the first 160 participants of the ongoing ImmuneRACE study, and 1,000 to 1,500 subjects contributed by 6 global collaborators. Where HLA class I and class II types were available, the types were taken from metadata supplied by the sample provider, not from assay-based typing. Sample metadata almost always included a de-identified subject ID, COVID-19 status, age in years and sex. The material from the prospective study consisted of cDNA or gDNA derived from T cells, B-cell-depleted T cells, or PBMCs. The study at large found these results: How much clinical and demographic metadata was included differed by source and by participant, and the metadata was provided uncurated.

On this clone itself: The target of this receptor is not known. Base qualities are not provided; no much larger clone lies one nucleotide away.

Each collaborating institution followed its own protocols to collect whole blood in K2EDTA tubes. For TCRbeta analysis, collaborators shipped samples as frozen whole blood, isolated PBMCs, or DNA extracted from either of those sample types. Spanning cysteine to phenylalanine, the CDR3 consists of 13 amino acids. Only CDR3 DNA is held: 39 bases, read in frame from base 1. The germline ends are 6 bases apart after V is trimmed by 3 bases and J by 1 base. The immunoSEQ Assay, a bias-controlled multiplex PCR, was used to amplify TCRbeta CDR3 regions from genomic DNA. The study's own analysis went as follows. The number of nucleated cells in each sample was estimated from the amplification of reference gene primers within the assay. To quantify the absolute abundance of each unique TCRbeta CDR3 rearrangement, sequence reads were collapsed and filtered. For each sample, productive Simpson clonality was calculated by taking the square root of Simpson's diversity index across productive rearrangements. The table was pulled from immuneACCESS by TCRdb, which kept in-frame rearrangements only. Such tables lose some clones; where checked, under half of the loss comes from unresolved V genes, and the rest has no known cause. D and trimming were read from the DNA, whereas the V and J calls and clone size are those reported in that table. The sample contains roughly 140,000 clones, approximately 80% of them found a single time. The leading ten clones occupy less than 5.5% of the sample.

Sequencing was carried out using peripheral blood. This receptor was taken from a woman aged 45-60 years with acute or convalescent COVID-19. The rearrangement combines TRBV12-3 or TRBV12-4 with TRBJ1-1, with an unclear D gene assignment. The CDR3 corresponds to CASSFNRNTEAFF. DNA sequence: TGTGCCAGCAGTTTCAACAGGAACACTGAAGCTTTCTTT.